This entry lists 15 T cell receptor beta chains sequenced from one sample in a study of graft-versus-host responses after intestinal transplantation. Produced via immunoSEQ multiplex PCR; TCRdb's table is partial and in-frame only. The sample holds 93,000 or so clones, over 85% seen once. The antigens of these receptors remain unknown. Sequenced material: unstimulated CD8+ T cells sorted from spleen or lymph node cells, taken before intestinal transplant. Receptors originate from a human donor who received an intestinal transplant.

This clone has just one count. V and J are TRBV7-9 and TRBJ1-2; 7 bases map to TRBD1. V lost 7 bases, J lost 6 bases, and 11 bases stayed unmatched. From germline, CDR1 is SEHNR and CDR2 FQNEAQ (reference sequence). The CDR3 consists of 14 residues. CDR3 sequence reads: CASTSSGGINGYTF. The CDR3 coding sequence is TGTGCCAGCACATCTTCAGGGGGGATTAATGGCTACACCTTC.

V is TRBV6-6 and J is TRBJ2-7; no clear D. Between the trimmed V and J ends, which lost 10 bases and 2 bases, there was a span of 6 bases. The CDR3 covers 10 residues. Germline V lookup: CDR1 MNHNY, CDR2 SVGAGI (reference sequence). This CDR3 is CATLPYEQYF. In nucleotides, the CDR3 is TGTGCCACCCTCCCCTACGAGCAGTACTTC.

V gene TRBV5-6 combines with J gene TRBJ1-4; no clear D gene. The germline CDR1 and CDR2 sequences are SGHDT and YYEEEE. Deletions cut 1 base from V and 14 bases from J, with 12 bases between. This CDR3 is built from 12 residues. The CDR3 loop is CASSLRAEDLFF. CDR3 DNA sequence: TGTGCCAGCAGCTTGAGGGCCGAGGATCTGTTTTTT.

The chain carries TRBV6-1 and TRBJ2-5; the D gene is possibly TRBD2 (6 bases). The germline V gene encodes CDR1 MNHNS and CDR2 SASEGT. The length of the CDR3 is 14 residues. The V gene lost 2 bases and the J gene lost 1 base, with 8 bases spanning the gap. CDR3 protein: CASSEFGSQETQYF. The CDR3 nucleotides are TGTGCCAGCAGTGAATTCGGGAGCCAAGAGACCCAGTACTTC.

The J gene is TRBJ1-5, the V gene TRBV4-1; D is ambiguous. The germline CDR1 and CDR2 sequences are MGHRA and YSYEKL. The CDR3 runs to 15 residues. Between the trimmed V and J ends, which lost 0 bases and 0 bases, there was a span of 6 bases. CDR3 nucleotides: TGCGCCAGCAGCCAAGAGGCAGGTAGCAATCAGCCCCAGCATTTT. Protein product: CASSQEAGSNQPQHF.

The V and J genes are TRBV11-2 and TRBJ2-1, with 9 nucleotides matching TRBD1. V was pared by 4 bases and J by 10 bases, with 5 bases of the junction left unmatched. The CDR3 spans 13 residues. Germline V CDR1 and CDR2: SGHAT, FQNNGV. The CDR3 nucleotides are TGTGCCAGCAGCTGGGGACAGGGTTCGGAGCAGTTCTTC. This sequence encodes CASSWGQGSEQFF.

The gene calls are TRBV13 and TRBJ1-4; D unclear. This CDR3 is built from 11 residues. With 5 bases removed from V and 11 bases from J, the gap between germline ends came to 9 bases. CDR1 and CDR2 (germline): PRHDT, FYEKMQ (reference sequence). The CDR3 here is CASSLVEKLFF. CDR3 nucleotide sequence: TGTGCCAGCAGCCTCGTCGAGAAACTGTTTTTT.

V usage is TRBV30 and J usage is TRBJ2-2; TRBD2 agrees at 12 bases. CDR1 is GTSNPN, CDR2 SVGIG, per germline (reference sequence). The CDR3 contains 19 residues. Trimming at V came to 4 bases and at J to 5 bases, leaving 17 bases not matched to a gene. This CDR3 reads CAWTILGLAGPTGTGELFF. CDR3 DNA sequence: TGTGCCTGGACCATACTCGGACTAGCGGGGCCCACGGGGACCGGGGAGCTGTTTTTT. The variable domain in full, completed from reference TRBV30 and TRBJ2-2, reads SQTIHQWPATLVQPVGSPLSLECTVEGTSNPNLYWYRQAAGRGLQLLFYSVGIGQISSEVPQNLSASRPQDRQFILSSKKLLLSDSGFYLCAWTILGLAGPTGTGELFFGEGSRLTVL.

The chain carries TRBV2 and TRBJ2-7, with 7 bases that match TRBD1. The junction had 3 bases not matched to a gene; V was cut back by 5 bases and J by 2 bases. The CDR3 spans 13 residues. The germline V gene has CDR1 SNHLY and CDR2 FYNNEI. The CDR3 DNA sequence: TGTGCCAGCAGTTCGACAGGGACCTACGAGCAGTACTTC. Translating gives CASSSTGTYEQYF.

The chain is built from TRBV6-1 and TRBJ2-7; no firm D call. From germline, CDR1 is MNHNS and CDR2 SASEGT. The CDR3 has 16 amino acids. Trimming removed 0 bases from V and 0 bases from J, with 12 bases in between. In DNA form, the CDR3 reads TGTGCCAGCAGTGAAGCCGGGCTGCTTGTCTCCTACGAGCAGTACTTC. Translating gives CASSEAGLLVSYEQYF.

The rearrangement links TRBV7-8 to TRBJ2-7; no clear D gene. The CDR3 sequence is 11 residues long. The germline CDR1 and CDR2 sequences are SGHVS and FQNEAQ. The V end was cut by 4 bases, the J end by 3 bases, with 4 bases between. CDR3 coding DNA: TGTGCCAGCAGCTACGACTACGAGCAGTACTTC. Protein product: CASSYDYEQYF.

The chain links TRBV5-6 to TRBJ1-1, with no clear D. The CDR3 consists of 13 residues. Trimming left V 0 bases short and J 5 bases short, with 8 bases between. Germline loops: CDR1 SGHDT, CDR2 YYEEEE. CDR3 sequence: CASSLGGGTEAFF. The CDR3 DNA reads TGTGCCAGCAGCTTGGGGGGAGGGACTGAAGCTTTCTTT.

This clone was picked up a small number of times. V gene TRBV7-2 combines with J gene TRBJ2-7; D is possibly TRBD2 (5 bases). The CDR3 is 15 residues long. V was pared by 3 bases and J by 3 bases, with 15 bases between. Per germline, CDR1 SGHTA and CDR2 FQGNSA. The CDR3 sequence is CASSFEDRLFYEQYF. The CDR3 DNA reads TGTGCCAGCAGCTTTGAGGACCGACTATTCTACGAGCAGTACTTC.

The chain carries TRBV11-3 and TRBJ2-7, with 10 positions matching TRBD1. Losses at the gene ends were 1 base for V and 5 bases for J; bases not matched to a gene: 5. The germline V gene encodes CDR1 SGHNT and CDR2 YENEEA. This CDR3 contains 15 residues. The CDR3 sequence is CASSLGGTGVDEQYF. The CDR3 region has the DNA TGTGCCAGCAGCTTAGGAGGGACAGGGGTCGACGAGCAGTACTTC.

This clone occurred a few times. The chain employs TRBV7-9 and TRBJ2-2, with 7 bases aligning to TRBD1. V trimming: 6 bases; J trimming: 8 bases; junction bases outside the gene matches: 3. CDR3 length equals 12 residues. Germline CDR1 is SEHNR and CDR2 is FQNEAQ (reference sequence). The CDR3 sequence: CASSPTGGELFF. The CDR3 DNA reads TGTGCCAGCAGTCCGACAGGGGGGGAGCTGTTTTTT.